These 16 T cell receptor beta chains came from one sample sequenced in a study of blood T cell repertoires in COVID-19. Measured with immunoSEQ multiplex PCR; TCRdb has only the in-frame clones, and not every one. This table holds 190,000 or so clones, roughly 87% found once. Input material: PBMCs or T cells enriched from blood (not recorded which). These receptors were collected from a man aged 18-30 years with acute COVID-19.

V and J are TRBV14 and TRBJ1-6; possibly TRBD1 for D (6 bases). There are 15 residues in the CDR3. V was cut by 6 bases and J by 5 bases, with 14 bases left in between. The germline V gene encodes CDR1 SGHDN and CDR2 FVKESK. Written as DNA, the CDR3 is TGTGCCAGCAGACGCCGGGACACCCATAATTCACCCCTCCACTTT. Its translation: CASRRRDTHNSPLHF.

This rearrangement joins TRBV5-1 to TRBJ2-1, with a weak D call TRBD1 (6 bases). Germline V gene sequence: CDR1 SGHRS, CDR2 YFSETQ. This CDR3 spans 15 amino acids. Trimming took 2 bases from V and 1 from J, leaving 10 bases between them. DNA for the CDR3: TGCGCCAGCAGCTTAGACAGGCCTTCCTACAATGAGCAGTTCTTC. Its translation: CASSLDRPSYNEQFF.

The chain carries TRBV24-1 and TRBJ1-2; 8 bases agree with TRBD1. CDR3 length equals 15 residues. Germline loops: CDR1 KGHDR, CDR2 SFDVKD. The V gene end was trimmed by 3 bases and the J gene end by 4 bases; junction bases not matched to a gene: 6. The CDR3 protein is CATSDTTGAAYGYTF. The CDR3 DNA reads TGTGCCACCAGTGATACGACAGGGGCGGCCTATGGCTACACCTTC.

The V gene is TRBV6-5, the J gene TRBJ1-1; TRBD1 matches 7 bases. V trimming: 6 bases; J trimming: 7 bases; junction bases outside the gene matches: 5. The germline V gene has CDR1 MNHEY and CDR2 SVGAGI. There are 12 residues in the CDR3. The CDR3 loop reads CASSHQGGEAFF. DNA of the CDR3: TGTGCCAGCAGCCACCAGGGGGGTGAAGCTTTCTTT.

V and J are TRBV11-3 and TRBJ2-3, with 11 bases matching TRBD2. Unmatched junction bases numbered 14, after V lost 8 bases and J lost 1 base. From germline, CDR1 is SGHNT and CDR2 YENEEA. The CDR3 length is 18 residues. The CDR3 nucleotides are TGTGCCAGCGAGCCGGGACTAGCGGTCGGGGGGGGCACAGATACGCAGTATTTT. Translation gives CASEPGLAVGGGTDTQYF. Looking up the rest from reference TRBV11-3 and TRBJ2-3 gives the full variable domain: EAGVVQSPRYKIIEKKQPVAFWCNPISGHNTLYWYLQNLGQGPELLIRYENEEAVDDSQLPKDRFSAERLKGVDSTLKIQPAELGDSAVYLCASEPGLAVGGGTDTQYFGPGTRLTVL.

This chain uses TRBV12-3 or TRBV12-4 with TRBJ1-6; possible D gene TRBD1, 5 bases. Trimming removed 7 bases at V and 10 bases at J, with 11 bases between. The CDR3 is 12 residues long. Here the CDR3 reads CASKGIDSPLHF. The CDR3 DNA is TGTGCCAGCAAGGGGATCGACTCACCCCTCCACTTT.

The rearrangement links TRBV20-1 to TRBJ2-1; D is possibly TRBD2 (6 bases). Trimming took off 3 bases at V and 9 bases at J, with 18 bases between the two ends. The CDR3 spans 14 residues. Germline-derived CDR1 and CDR2 are DFQATT and SNEGSKA (reference sequence). The CDR3 here is CSASGLALQTEQFF. The CDR3 region has the DNA TGCAGTGCTAGTGGGCTAGCGCTCCAAACTGAGCAGTTCTTC.

This chain joins TRBV4-1 and TRBJ2-1; D unclear. The V end was cut by 1 base, the J end by 0 bases, with 13 bases between. CDR1 and CDR2 from the germline V gene are MGHRA and YSYEKL. This CDR3 contains 17 residues. The CDR3 protein is CASSQGLARHSYNEQFF. CDR3 DNA sequence: TGCGCCAGCAGCCAAGGCTTGGCCCGCCACTCCTACAATGAGCAGTTCTTC.

The chain couples TRBV6-5 to TRBJ2-7; TRBD2 aligns across 9 bases. The CDR3 is 15 residues long. Germline-derived CDR1 and CDR2 are MNHEY and SVGAGI. V shed 7 bases, J shed 5 bases, and the junction held 12 bases outside the gene matches. The DNA of the CDR3 is TGTGCCAGCATCCCGCGGGAGGGCCTGGGTAACGAGCAGTACTTC. Protein sequence: CASIPREGLGNEQYF.

The chain couples TRBV19 to TRBJ1-4; D might be TRBD1 (5 bases). Germline V gene sequence: CDR1 LNHDA, CDR2 SQIVND (reference sequence). The CDR3 runs to 14 residues. Trimming stripped 5 bases from V and 4 bases from J, with 11 bases between. CDR3 residues: CASSEQGGNEKLFF. DNA for the CDR3: TGTGCCAGTAGTGAGCAGGGCGGTAATGAAAAACTGTTTTTT.

The rearrangement joins TRBV27 to TRBJ1-1, with 9 bases identical to TRBD1. The V gene's germline CDR1 is MNHEY and CDR2 SMNVEV (reference sequence). V lost 6 bases, J lost 0 bases, and 8 bases stayed unmatched. CDR3 length: 16 amino acids. The CDR3 DNA follows: TGTGCCAGCAGGGGACCGGGACAGGGTCTGAACACTGAAGCTTTCTTT. It codes for CASRGPGQGLNTEAFF.

The chain carries TRBV5-6 and TRBJ1-1; unclear D gene. This CDR3 has 16 amino acids. V lost 0 bases and J lost 1, with 13 bases in between. Germline V lookup: CDR1 SGHDT, CDR2 YYEEEE. The CDR3, as DNA: TGTGCCAGCAGCTTGGAAGTTTCCGGGTGGAACACTGAAGCTTTCTTT. Translation gives CASSLEVSGWNTEAFF.

The V gene is TRBV5-5, the J gene TRBJ2-3, with a weak D call TRBD2 (6 bases). The CDR3 spans 15 residues. Germline V gene data show CDR1 as SGHKS and CDR2 as YYEKEE (reference sequence). Trimming pared 4 bases from V and 3 bases from J, leaving 15 bases between. In DNA form, the CDR3 reads TGTGCCAGCAGCCCACCACCGGGAGTGACAGATACGCAGTATTTT. As protein: CASSPPPGVTDTQYF.

The table lists this clone with a count of one. The chain combines TRBV6-5 with TRBJ2-7; D remains ambiguous. Trimming pared 4 bases from V and 3 bases from J, leaving 13 bases between. From germline, CDR1 is MNHEY and CDR2 SVGAGI. This CDR3 has 14 residues. This chain's CDR3 is CASSSPPRLYEQYF. The DNA of the CDR3 is TGTGCCAGCAGTTCCCCCCCCAGACTCTACGAGCAGTACTTC.

This clone showed up just once. The chain combines TRBV28 with TRBJ1-1; 9 bases align to TRBD1. CDR3 length equals 14 residues. From germline, CDR1 is MDHEN and CDR2 SYDVKM. Trimming cost V 6 bases and J 6 bases; bases outside gene matches: 8. The CDR3 DNA sequence: TGTGCCAGCAGCTTGGGGGACAGGGCTGCTGAAGCTTTCTTT. It is translated as CASSLGDRAAEAFF.

The chain has TRBV7-9 and TRBJ2-1, with a weak D call TRBD2 (5 bases). V shed 5 bases and J shed 0 bases, with 11 bases lying between them. CDR1 is SEHNR and CDR2 is FQNEAQ in the germline V gene (reference sequence). This CDR3 has 15 residues. CDR3 DNA sequence: TGTGCCAGCAGCCCAAGGGAGAGCTCCTACAATGAGCAGTTCTTC. Translation: CASSPRESSYNEQFF.